The text below deals with one TCR beta chain. What it binds is not known. The junction departs from the called germline gene at one end, perhaps through a read error. These data originate in a study of CD8+CD57+ T cells in acquired aplastic anemia. Study-level information: Across the sorted CD4+ and CD8+ cells, DNA amounts averaged about 3 ug. Study-wide points: Patients and controls shared 25 to 35 CD8+ CDR3 sequences, which appeared highly expressed in patients and within their immunodominant clones.

Genomic DNA templated the TCR beta VDJ and CDR3 profiling. TCRdb re-derived calls from the reads in MiXCR, one entry per CDR3 protein. The data contain fewer than 70,000 distinct CDR3 sequences, approximately 54% of them singletons. This sequence was found in a human donor in good health, serving as a control. Sequencing input: sorted CD4+, CD8+, or CD8+CD57+ T cells (not recorded which) from PBMCs.

CDR3 region: CASSVGDSETQYF. CDR3 sequence (DNA): TGTGCTAGCAGCGTAGGGGACTCGGAGACCCAGTACTTC. This chain uses TRBV9 with TRBJ2-5; D is perhaps TRBD2 (6 bases). Per germline, CDR1 SGDLS and CDR2 YYNGEE. There are 13 residues in the CDR3.